Included here is one T cell receptor beta chain sequence, with context. Antigen: not known. This specimen comes from a study of T cells in localized non-small cell lung cancer. Study results and limitations: Sequencing was limited to one tumor region, leaving the possibility of heterogeneity open. Higher blood T cell density tracked longer overall survival. When the top 100 tumor clones were examined, a median around 61 of them also appeared in the adjacent lung, which was paired and uninvolved.

V shed 2 bases, J shed 0 bases, and the junction held 10 bases outside the gene matches. Germline V gene sequence: CDR1 MNHGY, CDR2 SAAAGT. This CDR3 is built from 18 residues. Adjacent lung lacking atypia came from at least 2 cm beyond the tumor margin. Profiling relied on immunoSEQ multiplex PCR, and the TCRdb table lists in-frame clones only, not all of them. This table holds 1,500 to 2,000 clones, 20% to 25% found once. This sequence originates from a man aged 35-75 years with stage III lung adenocarcinoma. The J gene is TRBJ1-5, the V gene TRBV6-8; 7 bases agree with TRBD1. The starting material was normal lung tissue next to the tumor, obtained before any cancer treatment. The CDR3 nucleotides read TGTGCCAGCAGTTACCAGACAGGGATGAGGGCTAGCAATCAGCCCCAGCATTTT. Translated, it gives CASSYQTGMRASNQPQHF.